The 17 T cell receptor beta chains reported below all come from one sample, sequenced in a study of CXCR3-negative and CXCR3-positive naive CD8 T cells. General study points: For CXCR3-positive naive cells, TRB CDR3s were more hydrophobic than those of CXCR3-negative naive cells.

For these receptors, no antigen is known. The libraries of TRB cDNA were prepared using 5' RACE with UMI labels. TCRdb reprocessed the 5' RACE reads, keeping one entry per CDR3 protein, no DNA. The sample holds 75,000 to 100,000 distinct CDR3 sequences. Source material: naive CXCR3+ CD8+ T cells from blood. The subset denotes: CD45RO-CCR7+CD27+CD95- naive CD8+ T cells expressing CXCR3 (TNR3+). These receptors all come from a human donor in good health. Some clones in this sample may be carry-over from other donors' samples.

The rearrangement links TRBV20-1 to TRBJ2-7; the D call from TCRdb, TRBD1, cannot be confirmed without DNA. CDR3 length: 17 residues. CDR1 and CDR2 (germline): DFQATT, SNEGSKA (reference sequence). CDR3 loop: CSAPPGRQHINSYEQYF.

The chain recombines TRBV28 with TRBJ2-1; the D call of TRBD2 rests on TCRdb alone, since no DNA is present to check it. The V gene's germline CDR1 is MDHEN and CDR2 SYDVKM. The CDR3 consists of 15 residues. The CDR3 here is CASSLLTSGMREQFF.

This rearrangement joins TRBV7-2 to TRBJ2-1. Germline assignment: CDR1 SGHTA and CDR2 FQGNSA. The CDR3 runs to 14 residues. The CDR3 loop is CASSLTSDDNEQFF.

The genes are TRBV20-1 and TRBJ1-5. The CDR3 runs to 13 residues. Germline V CDR1 and CDR2: DFQATT, SNEGSKA (reference sequence). The CDR3 region is CSASGWGGLPQHF.

The chain links TRBV12-3 or TRBV12-4 to TRBJ2-3; checking the TCRdb D call of TRBD2 is not possible without DNA. The CDR3 has 20 amino acids. CDR3 amino acids: CASSFHRTSGGNFPTDTQYF.

This chain links TRBV28 with TRBJ1-5; TCRdb gives TRBD1 as the D gene, but with no DNA this cannot be confirmed. Germline assignment: CDR1 MDHEN and CDR2 SYDVKM. The CDR3 length is 15 residues. The CDR3 spells CASSLGGLGNQPQHF.

The genes are TRBV28 and TRBJ2-7. Germline assignment: CDR1 MDHEN and CDR2 SYDVKM. This CDR3 is built from 17 residues. The CDR3 is CASSLRLRKPTPYEQYF. The variable domain in full, with the rest retrieved from reference TRBV28 and TRBJ2-7, is DVKVTQSSRYLVKRTGEKVFLECVQDMDHENMFWYRQDPGLGLRLIYFSYDVKMKEKGDIPEGYSVSREKKERFSLILESASTNQTSMYLCASSLRLRKPTPYEQYFGPGTRLTVT.

J is TRBJ2-7 and V is TRBV5-6. CDR1 is SGHDT and CDR2 is YYEEEE in the germline V gene. The CDR3 sequence is 13 residues long. The CDR3 reads CASRSGNSYEQYF. Combining the CDR3 with reference TRBV5-6 and TRBJ2-7 gives the whole variable domain DAGVTQSPTHLIKTRGQQVTLRCSPKSGHDTVSWYQQALGQGPQFIFQYYEEEERQRGNFPDRFSGHQFPNYSSELNVNALLLGDSALYLCASRSGNSYEQYFGPGTRLTVT.

J is TRBJ2-7 and V is TRBV7-6; as DNA is missing, the TRBD1 call by TCRdb cannot be tested. This CDR3 has 14 residues. Germline V CDR1 and CDR2: SGHVS, FNYEAQ. The CDR3 region is CASSSRDRSYEQYF.

J is TRBJ1-5 and V is TRBV15; with no DNA, the TCRdb D assignment of TRBD1 cannot be verified. The CDR3 is 16 amino acids. Germline values: CDR1 LNHNV, CDR2 YYDKDF (reference sequence). The CDR3 reads CATSRDWAGTNQPKHF.

The rearrangement uses TRBV29-1 and TRBJ1-2. CDR3 length: 11 amino acids. In germline, CDR1 is SQVTM, CDR2 ANQGSEA. CDR3 amino acids: CSVFGMEGYTF.

The chain carries TRBV3-1 and TRBJ2-3; there is no DNA to check the TCRdb D call of TRBD2. There are 17 residues in the CDR3. The V gene's germline CDR1 is LGHDT and CDR2 YNNKEL (reference sequence). CDR3 protein: CASSHDLSGEVTDTQYF.

The chain combines TRBV12-3 or TRBV12-4 with TRBJ1-1; checking the TCRdb D call of TRBD1 is not possible without DNA. CDR3 length: 12 amino acids. The CDR3 spells CASTDRDTEAFF.

This chain links TRBV6-4 with TRBJ2-3; TCRdb reports TRBD2, a call that lacks DNA to check it against. The CDR3 sequence is 15 residues long. CDR1 MRHNA and CDR2 SNTAGT come from the germline V gene. CDR3 sequence reads: CASKETSGSTDTQYF.

The V gene is TRBV12-3 or TRBV12-4, the J gene TRBJ2-5; TCRdb lists TRBD1, though no DNA is available to test this call. The CDR3 runs to 13 residues. The chain's CDR3 is CASSLSLAGRLYF.

The chain links TRBV7-8 to TRBJ1-5; checking the TCRdb D call of TRBD1 is not possible without DNA. The CDR3 sequence is 14 residues long. Germline loops: CDR1 SGHVS, CDR2 FQNEAQ. This chain's CDR3 is CASSFGQGGQPQHF.

The J gene is TRBJ2-7, the V gene TRBV7-2; TCRdb selects TRBD1, and the lack of DNA leaves this call unchecked. Germline lookup yields CDR1 SGHTA and CDR2 FQGNSA. The CDR3 sequence is 15 residues long. The CDR3 here is CASSLDGGATYEQYF.